This is a list of T cell receptor beta chains from one sample in a study of blood T cell repertoires in COVID-19. The repertoire was sequenced with immunoSEQ multiplex PCR; TCRdb's copy has only in-frame clones and lacks some. The repertoire holds about 150,000 clones, with around 90% as singletons. Sequencing was done on a sample of PBMCs or T cells enriched from blood (not recorded which). These receptor sequences come from a woman in her thirties or forties who had been exposed to COVID-19. Both conserved end residues are part of each CDR3.

J gene	V gene	CDR3 protein
TRBJ2-3	TRBV29-1	CSVAGQSDTQYF
TRBJ2-2	TRBV28	CASSPHDSSNTGELFF
TRBJ1-4	TRBV5-1	CASSLRGTEATNEKLFF
TRBJ1-1	TRBV18	CASQQGTNTEAFF
TRBJ2-1	TRBV4-3	CASSQGGQGGEQFF
TRBJ2-7	TRBV7-2	CASSLGWGGNSYEQYF
TRBJ1-1	TRBV7-2	CASSNRDRESAEAFF
TRBJ1-2	TRBV9	CASSVGGQGYGYTF
TRBJ1-4	TRBV11-2	CASSLERQGWGEKLFF
TRBJ2-3	TRBV15	CATSRVRQGATDTQYF
TRBJ2-7	TRBV11-3	CASSYHPGQGEGFRRDEQYF
TRBJ1-1	TRBV6-1	CASSEARGITEAFF
TRBJ1-1	TRBV28	CASRNAQTVTEAFF
TRBJ2-3	TRBV3-1/TRBV3-2	CASSRDRPNTDTQYF
TRBJ1-2	TRBV7-9	CASSFEGGRFYGYTF
TRBJ1-2	TRBV7-9	CASRNRESGYTF
TRBJ2-2	TRBV27	CASSLVQGASGELFF
TRBJ2-7	TRBV6-5	CASRVGLNEQYF
TRBJ1-4	TRBV19	CASSLDSATNEKLFF
TRBJ2-1	TRBV11-2	CASTLDSSGIDNEQFF
TRBJ2-6	TRBV5-6	CASSLMWASGANVLTF
TRBJ2-2	TRBV7-3	CASSPDMGTGELFF
TRBJ2-1	TRBV7-7	CASSLGSGDEQFF
TRBJ1-5	TRBV10-3	CAISPTVSNQPQHF
TRBJ2-7	TRBV5-1	CASSFSSVYEQYF
TRBJ2-1	TRBV19	CASRNQQGRNEQFF
TRBJ2-5	TRBV28	CASSHLGQSETQYF
TRBJ2-1	TRBV27	CASSLAGWDEQFF
TRBJ2-1	TRBV11-3	CASSLRGGAYNEQFF
TRBJ2-3	TRBV5-1	CASSTGGADTQYF
TRBJ1-3	TRBV7-8	CASTGTALSSGNTIYF
TRBJ1-6	TRBV10-3	CAISEERVNNSPLHF
TRBJ1-5	TRBV7-2	CASSSGRGGNQPQHF
TRBJ2-4	TRBV11-3	CASSLSSEDIQYF
TRBJ2-3	TRBV6-5	CASSYSGGRRTDTQYF
TRBJ2-1	TRBV2	CASRGGSQYNEQFF
TRBJ2-1	TRBV24-1	CATSDTGTGGEYEQFF
TRBJ2-5	TRBV10-3	CAISESRETQYF
TRBJ2-5	TRBV27	CASSSGQITRETQYF
TRBJ1-2	TRBV12-3/TRBV12-4	CASSEGGRVGYTF
TRBJ2-5	TRBV9	CASSVAAGGRETQYF
TRBJ2-7	TRBV5-1	CASSYSGSSYEQYF
TRBJ1-2	TRBV3-1/TRBV3-2	CASSLNRGQNYGYTF
TRBJ2-7	TRBV7-3	CASSLGARSEQYF
TRBJ2-3	TRBV7-3	CASSQVPGNTDTQYF
TRBJ2-2	TRBV18	CASSPGHQTGELFF
TRBJ1-2	TRBV19	CANPPSGYTF
TRBJ1-1	TRBV10-1	CASRGRELTEAFF